This T cell receptor (beta chain) was recovered during a study of T cell responses to AZD1222 COVID-19 vaccine. Whole-study results and caveats: Repertoires were obtained solely post-peak T cell response. Distributed over spike, vaccine-associated CD4 TCRs predominated at 160-218 and 743-854. Most donors were white British and more were female, and clonal diversity was possibly underestimated. Just 5 to 7 AZD1222 recipients were seropositive at baseline.

A word on this clone: Antigen: not known.

Generated by immunoSEQ multiplex PCR, the TCRdb table keeps only in-frame clones and is missing some. The sample shows 35,000 to 50,000 clones, around three quarters of them seen only once. The CDR3 totals 11 residues. Trimming removed 7 bases from V and 5 bases from J, with 5 bases in between. The rearrangement links TRBV12-3 or TRBV12-4 to TRBJ2-2, with D unresolved. The sequencing here drew on peripheral blood, taken 28 days after the second dose of the MenACWY control vaccine. The TCR sequence derives from an adult who received the MenACWY meningococcal vaccine as a control. CDR3 DNA: TGTGCCAGCACCTATACCGGGGAGCTGTTTTTT. It yields the protein CASTYTGELFF.